The clone carrying this T cell receptor (beta chain) was observed a handful of times. Its antigen is undetermined. Built from TCR beta cDNA, the libraries had unique molecular identifiers in them. Around 500,000 cDNA molecules were obtained per 1 to 10 million input T cells. TCRdb recomputed calls from the PCR reads with MiXCR, one row per CDR3 protein. The sample yields some 690,000 distinct CDR3 sequences, roughly 30% seen once. The V end was cut by 3 bases, the J end by 4 bases, with 9 bases between. This CDR3 is built from 13 residues. This specimen belongs to a study of post-analysis software for immune sequencing data. Study-wide context: Multiple sclerosis in the patients followed relapsing-remitting, secondary progressive and progressive-relapsing courses. Study results and limitations: Relative to controls, patients with multiple sclerosis showed significantly lower normalized Chao1 diversity. Among roughly five TRBV segments more frequent in patients than controls were TRBV5-6, TRBV5-1 and TRBV20-1. Samples from a shared batch, those prepared together, strongly co-clustered by F measure.

The sequence was collected from a girl between 5 and 17 years old with multiple sclerosis. The material sequenced was blood. The chain uses TRBV12-3 or TRBV12-4 and TRBJ2-5; D possibly corresponds to TRBD1 (6 bases). For the CDR3, the DNA is TGTGCCAGCAGTTTGGACAGACGAGAGACCCAGTACTTC. Translated, it gives CASSLDRRETQYF.